This TCR beta chain was obtained from a study of blood T cell repertoires in COVID-19. On the study more broadly: PBMCs, B-cell-depleted T cells, or T cells provided the cDNA or gDNA that made up the material.

Authors' data handling: Amplification of reference gene primers was used by the study to estimate nucleated cell counts. Clones were sequenced by immunoSEQ multiplex PCR, and TCRdb holds only the in-frame ones, with some missing. The V and J calls and clone size were taken over from that table, and D and trimming were inferred from the DNA. The sample carries fewer than 95,000 clones, 85% to 90% recorded once. This CDR3 has 12 amino acids. V was pared by 8 bases and J by 3 bases, with 10 bases between. The V gene's germline CDR1 is MNHEY and CDR2 SMNVEV (reference sequence). This TCR derives from a woman older than 75 with acute or convalescent COVID-19. The sample comprised peripheral blood. This sequence joins TRBV27 and TRBJ1-2, with a weak D call TRBD1 (5 bases). The CDR3 DNA reads as TGTGCCAGCGGGGAGGGGTACTATGGCTACACCTTC. It encodes CASGEGYYGYTF.